The T cell receptor (beta chain) under discussion was sequenced for a study of lymphopenia after photon versus proton radiotherapy. The study, taken as a whole, reports: After the lymphocyte nadir, photon-treated repertoires showed oligoclonal expansion, especially of CD8+ Temra cells. Photon-treated patients lost naive T cells and TCR diversity; proton-treated stayed stable.

This CDR3 region has 13 residues. The V and J ends lost 7 bases and 6 bases respectively, with 15 bases between them. Germline CDR1 reads LNHDA; CDR2 reads SQIVND (reference sequence). Only in-frame clones appear in the TCRdb table, and some are missing; sequencing was by immunoSEQ multiplex PCR. The table includes 65,000 to 90,000 clones, under 95% detected once. For this clone: Its target is not known.

The genes are TRBV19 and TRBJ1-2, with D possibly TRBD1 on 5 matching bases. This TCR came from a woman aged 40 to 49 with cholangiocarcinoma. The starting material was peripheral blood, obtained from a patient treated with photon-based radiotherapy. CDR3 region: CASIKGPADGYTF. As DNA, the CDR3 is TGTGCCAGTATTAAGGGACCGGCGGATGGCTACACCTTC. The full variable domain, completed using reference TRBV19 and TRBJ1-2, is DGGITQSPKYLFRKEGQNVTLSCEQNLNHDAMYWYRQDPGQGLRLIYYSQIVNDFQKGDIAEGYSVSREKKESFPLTVTSAQKNPTAFYLCASIKGPADGYTFGSGTRLTVV.